This TCR beta chain was identified during a study of identical twins. Study conclusions and caveats: Fewer insertions marked abundant cord blood beta clonotypes; young adult naive trended weakly, memory not at all. The study based its conclusions on cross-sectional statistical analysis and did not follow the same donors. The study found excess low generation probability among twin-shared out-of-frame alpha sequences. Twin pairs had excess sharing that was weaker in beta out-of-frame sequences.

CDR3 length equals 16 residues. With 1 base removed from V and 5 bases from J, the gap between germline ends came to 18 bases. The germline V gene encodes CDR1 SGHNT and CDR2 YENEEA. This clonotype has a count of ten or more. Its specificity is unknown. TCRdb itself ran the 5' RACE reads through MiXCR, one entry per CDR3 protein. The data contain about 690,000 distinct CDR3 sequences, over 5% of them singletons. The chain uses TRBV11-3 and TRBJ2-7; D is tentatively TRBD1 or TRBD2 (5 bases each). This sequence was found in a man between 18 and 29 years old in good health. Sequencing used naive T cells sorted from blood. The CDR3 sequence is CASSLVGTGAGNEQYF. As DNA, the CDR3 is TGTGCCAGCAGCTTAGTGGGAACCGGGGCCGGGAACGAGCAGTACTTC.